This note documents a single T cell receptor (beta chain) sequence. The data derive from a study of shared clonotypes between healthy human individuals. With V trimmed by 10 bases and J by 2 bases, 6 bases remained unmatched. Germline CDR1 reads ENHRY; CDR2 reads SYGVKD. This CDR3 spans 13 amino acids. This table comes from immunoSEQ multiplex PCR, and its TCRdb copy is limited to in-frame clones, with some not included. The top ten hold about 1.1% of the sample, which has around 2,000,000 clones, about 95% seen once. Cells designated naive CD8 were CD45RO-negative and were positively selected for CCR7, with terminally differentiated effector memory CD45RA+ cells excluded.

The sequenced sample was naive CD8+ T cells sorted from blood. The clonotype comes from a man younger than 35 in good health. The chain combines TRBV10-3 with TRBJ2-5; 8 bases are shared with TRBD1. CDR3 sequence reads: CATEDRVQETQYF. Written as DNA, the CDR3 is TGTGCCACCGAGGACAGGGTGCAAGAGACCCAGTACTTC.